Included here is one TCR beta chain sequence, with context. The sample comes from a study of blood T cell repertoires in COVID-19. Study background: COVID-19 samples collected from the United States, Italy and Spain covered acute and convalescent phases. PBMCs, B-cell-depleted T cells, or T cells provided the cDNA or gDNA that made up the material.

The V gene's germline CDR1 is ENHRY and CDR2 SYGVKD. V trimming: 3 bases; J trimming: 7 bases; junction bases outside the gene matches: 7. CDR3 size: 16 residues. As handled by the study authors: Quantification of nucleated cells was approximated via reference gene primer amplification. Profiled with immunoSEQ multiplex PCR; TCRdb holds only in-frame clones, not every one. D and trimming come from the DNA, and the V and J calls and clone size come from that table. Among some 100,000 clones, roughly 90% were seen once, and the ten largest hold 5.5% to 8%. The chain combines TRBV10-3 with TRBJ2-1; 12 nucleotides match TRBD2. Sequenced: peripheral blood. This receptor was identified in a woman aged 55-70 years with acute or convalescent COVID-19. DNA of the CDR3: TGTGCCATCAGTGACAGGACTAGCGGGAAGAGGAATGAGCAGTTCTTC. It codes for CAISDRTSGKRNEQFF.